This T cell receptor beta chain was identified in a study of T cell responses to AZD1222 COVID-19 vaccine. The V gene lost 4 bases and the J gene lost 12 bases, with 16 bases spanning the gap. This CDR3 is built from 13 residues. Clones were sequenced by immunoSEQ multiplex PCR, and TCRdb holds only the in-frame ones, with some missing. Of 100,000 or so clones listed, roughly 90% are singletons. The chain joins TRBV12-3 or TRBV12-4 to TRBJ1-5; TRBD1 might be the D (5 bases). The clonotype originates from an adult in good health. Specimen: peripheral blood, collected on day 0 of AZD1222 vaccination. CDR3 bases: TGTGCCAGCAGTTCCGGGGCAGTAGGGAACCAGCATTTT. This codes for CASSSGAVGNQHF.